The TCR beta chain described here comes from a study of cytomegalovirus exposure and HLA in healthy donors. Study results and limitations: A later analysis, which compared TCR beta chains of equal frequency, found the HLA-associated ones more clonally expanded. The majority of CMV-associated TCR beta chains were reported as apparently HLA-restricted in a later analysis.

Germline CDR1 SEHNR, CDR2 FQNEAQ (reference sequence). V lost 2 bases and J lost 5; bases outside the gene matches: 7. The CDR3 contains 15 residues. The PCR was carried out with 60 Vbeta primers and 13 Jbeta primers. Sequencing used immunoSEQ multiplex PCR; TCRdb keeps in-frame clones, though not all of them. Of about 150,000 clones listed, 70% to 80% are singletons. This clone came up once. Its antigen is undetermined. This sequence joins TRBV7-9 and TRBJ2-5; 8 bases are a match to TRBD1. Sequenced input: PBMCs. This clonotype originated in a human donor in good health. Written as DNA, the CDR3 is TGTGCCAGCAGCTTAAGTAGGGACAGGAGGGAGACCCAGTACTTC. As protein: CASSLSRDRRETQYF.